This note documents a single T cell receptor beta chain sequence. After removal of 5 bases from V and 10 bases from J, the junction contained 10 bases not matched to a gene. Germline CDR1 reads LGHNA; CDR2 reads YSLEER. The CDR3 is 15 amino acids. Unique molecular identifiers (one per individual cDNA molecule) were attached. MiXCR, run by TCRdb on the 5' RACE reads, gives a single entry per CDR3 protein. The table records 55,000 or so distinct CDR3 sequences, 6.2% of them present only once. This sample stems from a study of early T cells in non-severe SARS-CoV-2 infection. The TCR was taken from an adult who was a healthcare worker with PCR-confirmed SARS-CoV-2 infection or an uninfected control (not recorded which). The rearrangement joins TRBV4-3 to TRBJ2-1; 11 nucleotides agree with TRBD2. Material for sequencing was whole blood. This CDR3 reads CASSRDSGGAWEQFF. In DNA form, the CDR3 reads TGCGCCAGCAGCAGGGATAGCGGGGGGGCCTGGGAGCAGTTCTTC.